The 21 T cell receptor beta chains presented below share a single source sample, sequenced in a study of blood T cell repertoires in COVID-19. The assay was immunoSEQ multiplex PCR, and TCRdb's table has in-frame clones only and misses some. The repertoire includes around 210,000 clones, around 81% of them detected once, and 4.5% to 7% sits in the top ten. The sample comprised peripheral blood. Receptor source: a woman aged 70-85 years with acute or convalescent COVID-19.

CDR3 sequence reads: CASGLANPYEQYF. The CDR3 nucleotides read TGTGCCAGTGGACTAGCGAATCCCTACGAGCAGTACTTC. This chain joins TRBV28 and TRBJ2-7, with 9 bases identical to TRBD2. The CDR3 is 13 residues long. V trimming: 9 bases; J trimming: 2 bases; junction bases outside the gene matches: 5. CDR1 and CDR2 from the germline V gene are MDHEN and SYDVKM.

The chain joins TRBV7-9 to TRBJ1-3; no clear D gene. Germline CDR1 and CDR2: SEHNR and FQNEAQ (reference sequence). This CDR3 spans 15 amino acids. Trimming removed 10 bases from V and 1 base from J, with 17 bases in between. The DNA for the CDR3 is TGTGCCACCGGCCCCCCAGGCAGATCTGGAAACACCATATATTTT. Protein product: CATGPPGRSGNTIYF.

This chain's CDR3 is CASIPGYATNEKLFF. DNA of the CDR3: TGTGCCAGCATTCCAGGCTACGCAACTAATGAAAAACTGTTTTTT. This chain uses TRBV28 with TRBJ1-4; no firm D call. CDR1 is MDHEN and CDR2 is SYDVKM in the germline V gene. Trimming left V 7 bases short and J 0 bases short, with 12 bases between. The CDR3 runs 15 residues.

The rearrangement links TRBV3-1 (or the pseudogene TRBV3-2) to TRBJ2-7; TRBD2 matches 9 bases. With 0 bases clipped from V and 4 bases from J, the junction kept 4 bases outside the gene matches. Germline loops: CDR1 LGHDT, CDR2 YNNKEL (reference sequence). The CDR3 is 15 residues long. The CDR3 DNA sequence: TGTGCCAGCAGCCAAGATCTTCTAGCGGGGTACGAGCAGTACTTC. This codes for CASSQDLLAGYEQYF.

This clone has more than one count but fewer than ten. This rearrangement joins TRBV30 to TRBJ1-1; possibly TRBD1 for D (5 bases). Germline V CDR1 and CDR2: GTSNPN, SVGIG (reference sequence). The germline V and J ends were trimmed by 4 bases and 5 bases, with 14 bases remaining between them. CDR3 length: 13 amino acids. CDR3 DNA: TGTGCCTGGACACGCACCCGGGGGACTGAAGCTTTCTTT. Protein sequence: CAWTRTRGTEAFF.

V usage is TRBV30 and J usage is TRBJ2-2; D gene uncertain. Germline V gene data show CDR1 as GTSNPN and CDR2 as SVGIG (reference sequence). CDR3 size: 12 residues. Trimming removed 2 bases at V and 5 bases at J, with 6 bases between. CDR3: CAWSYGTGELFF. The CDR3, as DNA: TGTGCCTGGAGTTACGGTACCGGGGAGCTGTTTTTT.

The V and J genes are TRBV15 and TRBJ2-5; D is possibly TRBD2 (6 bases). Trimming removed 0 bases at V and 7 bases at J, with 12 bases between. This CDR3 has 14 residues. The germline V gene has CDR1 LNHNV and CDR2 YYDKDF (reference sequence). The CDR3 reads CATSRDGDSRTQYF. The CDR3 coding sequence is TGTGCCACCAGCAGAGATGGGGACTCGCGGACCCAGTACTTC.

The rearrangement uses TRBV7-9 and TRBJ2-3; D possibly corresponds to TRBD2 (5 bases). Trimming took off 3 bases at V and 4 bases at J, with 11 bases between the two ends. CDR3 size: 14 residues. CDR1 and CDR2 from the germline V gene are SEHNR and FQNEAQ (reference sequence). The CDR3 DNA reads as TGTGCCAGCAGCTTTTCGGGATCGTCAGATACGCAGTATTTT. It encodes CASSFSGSSDTQYF.

The chain employs TRBV27 and TRBJ2-1; 9 nucleotides match TRBD1. The CDR3 consists of 16 residues. Looked up from germline, CDR1 is MNHEY and CDR2 is SMNVEV (reference sequence). With 4 bases clipped from V and 0 bases from J, the junction kept 4 bases outside the gene matches. The CDR3 protein is CASSSLDRGSYNEQFF. In DNA, the CDR3 is TGTGCCAGCAGTTCGCTGGACAGGGGCTCCTACAATGAGCAGTTCTTC.

The V call is TRBV7-2, the J call TRBJ2-2, with D unresolved. Deletions cut 6 bases from V and 5 bases from J, with 19 bases between. The CDR3 has 16 residues. Germline CDR1 reads SGHTA; CDR2 reads FQGNSA. The CDR3 DNA reads as TGTGCCAGCAGAGAACCCAACAGCCATTCGACCGGGGAGCTGTTTTTT. It encodes CASREPNSHSTGELFF.

The CDR3 protein is CATRGSENEKLFF. The CDR3 bases are TGTGCCACCAGGGGGAGCGAAAATGAAAAACTGTTTTTT. The rearrangement links TRBV24-1 to TRBJ1-4; D gene ambiguous. This CDR3 comprises 13 residues. CDR1 KGHDR and CDR2 SFDVKD come from the germline V gene. Between the trimmed V and J ends, which lost 7 bases and 5 bases, there was a span of 10 bases.

CDR3 sequence: CASSTDRDNEKLFF. CDR3 DNA: TGTGCCAGCAGTACGGACAGGGACAATGAAAAACTGTTTTTT. The chain couples TRBV6-5 to TRBJ1-4; TRBD1 aligns across 8 bases. The CDR3 spans 14 residues. Germline CDR1 MNHEY, CDR2 SVGAGI. V lost 5 bases, J lost 5 bases, and 4 bases stayed unmatched.

This clone occurred a few times. V gene TRBV5-6 combines with J gene TRBJ2-5, with 8 nucleotides matching TRBD1. J gave up 4 bases and V 7 bases, and 12 bases lay outside the gene matches. The CDR3 sequence is 15 residues long. Germline lookup yields CDR1 SGHDT and CDR2 YYEEEE. The CDR3 here is CASGRGGQGRETQYF. CDR3 sequence (DNA): TGTGCCAGCGGCCGGGGTGGACAGGGACGAGAGACCCAGTACTTC. Variable domain in full (rest from reference TRBV5-6 and TRBJ2-5): DAGVTQSPTHLIKTRGQQVTLRCSPKSGHDTVSWYQQALGQGPQFIFQYYEEEERQRGNFPDRFSGHQFPNYSSELNVNALLLGDSALYLCASGRGGQGRETQYFGPGTRLLVL.

A few counts support this clone. CDR3 DNA: TGTGCCACCAGTGATTTGTGGCTGGCAGAGACCCAGTACTTC. It is translated as CATSDLWLAETQYF. J is TRBJ2-5 and V is TRBV24-1; D is unresolved. Germline loops: CDR1 KGHDR, CDR2 SFDVKD. The CDR3 is 14 residues long. V was shortened by 0 bases and J by 4 bases, with 8 bases between the two germline ends.

This clone was counted between two and nine times. The chain employs TRBV28 and TRBJ1-1; 7 nucleotides agree with TRBD1. The CDR3 spans 14 residues. Germline V CDR1 and CDR2: MDHEN, SYDVKM. The V segment lost 5 bases and the J segment 2 bases; nucleotides outside the gene matches: 5. CDR3 sequence reads: CASSQGQSNTEAFF. Written as DNA, the CDR3 is TGTGCCAGCAGTCAGGGACAGTCAAACACTGAAGCTTTCTTT.

A remark on this clone: This specimen includes other DNA sequences encoding the same CDR3. The chain has TRBV19 and TRBJ2-1; 9 nucleotides line up with TRBD1. The V gene's germline CDR1 is LNHDA and CDR2 SQIVND (reference sequence). CDR3 length: 14 residues. Losses at the gene ends were 4 bases for V and 4 bases for J; bases not matched to a gene: 2. As DNA, the CDR3 is TGTGCCAGTAGTAAGGGACAGGGTTACAATGAGCAGTTCTTC. This sequence encodes CASSKGQGYNEQFF.

This clone was recorded a few times. This chain joins TRBV9 and TRBJ2-3; TRBD2 matches 13 bases. V lost 7 bases to trimming and J lost 2 bases; unmatched junction nucleotides: 16. The CDR3 covers 19 residues. The germline V gene encodes CDR1 SGDLS and CDR2 YYNGEE. As DNA, the CDR3 is TGTGCCAGCGGCTCGACTAGCGGGAGGCCAAGGACTATCACAGATACGCAGTATTTT. Its protein product is CASGSTSGRPRTITDTQYF.

This clone showed up just a few times. The J gene is TRBJ2-1, the V gene TRBV19, with TRBD2 matching 7 bases. The germline V gene has CDR1 LNHDA and CDR2 SQIVND (reference sequence). The CDR3 has 13 residues. The V gene end was trimmed by 8 bases and the J gene end by 3 bases; junction bases not matched to a gene: 4. Written as DNA, the CDR3 is TGTGCCAGTGGAGGGAGGGTCTACAATGAGCAGTTCTTC. It encodes CASGGRVYNEQFF.

V is TRBV5-1 and J is TRBJ2-5, with a possible D match to TRBD1 (6 bases). The CDR3 runs 13 residues. V shed 5 bases and J shed 2 bases, with 10 bases lying between them. CDR1 and CDR2 (germline): SGHRS, YFSETQ. The CDR3 is CASSRTAQETQYF. The CDR3 coding sequence is TGCGCCAGCAGTCGGACAGCGCAAGAGACCCAGTACTTC.

This rearrangement joins TRBV30 to TRBJ1-5; D is unclear. V lost 0 bases to trimming and J lost 7 bases, with 16 bases between them. Germline V gene lookup returns CDR1 GTSNPN and CDR2 SVGIG (reference sequence). The CDR3 contains 15 residues. In nucleotides, the CDR3 is TGTGCCTGGAGTGTATCTGGCGGCCTCAAACAGCCCCAGCATTTT. Protein sequence: CAWSVSGGLKQPQHF.

This chain joins TRBV27 and TRBJ1-4; 7 bases are shared with TRBD1. Per germline, CDR1 MNHEY and CDR2 SMNVEV (reference sequence). With 4 bases clipped from V and 7 bases from J, the junction kept 6 bases outside the gene matches. The CDR3 runs 14 residues. The DNA of the CDR3 is TGTGCCAGCAGTTACCAGGGGACAGTTGAAAAACTGTTTTTT. Translated, it gives CASSYQGTVEKLFF.